This TCR beta chain derives from a study of pediatric ulcerative colitis. The CDR3 length is 16 residues. V was cut by 0 bases and J by 3 bases, with 15 bases left in between. Germline loops: CDR1 SGDLS, CDR2 YYNGEE. The table came from immunoSEQ multiplex PCR; TCRdb's copy has only in-frame clones and leaves some out. The sample lists about 64,000 clones, approximately 87% occurring once. The sample taken for sequencing was blood. The chain employs TRBV9 and TRBJ2-5; D is possibly TRBD2 (6 bases). The TCR originated in a boy aged 5 to 17 with severe ulcerative colitis. CDR3 residues: CASSVGGAAGKETQYF. The CDR3, as DNA: TGTGCCAGCAGCGTAGGAGGAGCCGCGGGAAAAGAGACCCAGTACTTC.